This TCR beta chain stems from a study of T cell repertoires in cytomegalovirus infection. Across the whole study: Use of recently identified HLA-C-restricted and well-studied HLA-B-restricted CMV epitopes was part of the study. Matching HLA type and CMV infection were both indicated by public TCR beta signatures. Study-wide results and limits: The response measured ex vivo was dominated by TCR beta clonotypes (HLA-C-restricted and CMV-specific). Pooled public TCR beta family frequency picked out CMV carriers with the relevant HLA.

On this clonotype: No antigen is known for it.

TCRdb re-called the reads through MiXCR, storing one row per CDR3 protein. The profile shows 650,000 to 850,000 distinct CDR3 sequences, almost 30% of them singletons. The V end was cut by 5 bases, the J end by 7 bases, with 8 bases between. The CDR3 covers 12 residues. CDR1 and CDR2 (germline): LNHDA, SQIVND (reference sequence). The sequences come from cultured CD8+ T cells from PBMCs, collected from culture after CMV antigen stimulation. This receptor was identified in a human donor in good health (CMV status not recorded). Some clones in this sample may be carry-over from other donors' samples. This chain joins TRBV19 and TRBJ2-2; D is ambiguous. The CDR3 sequence: CASSEEFGELFF. CDR3 bases: TGTGCCAGTAGTGAAGAGTTCGGGGAGCTGTTTTTT.